A single sample is the source of the 28 T cell receptor beta chains below, sequenced in a study of blood T cells in healthy people across ages. A sample-barcoded 5' primer and a J-beta primer mix were used in a second PCR of about 7 to 12 cycles. One entry per CDR3 protein results from TCRdb running MiXCR on the 5' RACE reads. The table shows more than 900,000 distinct CDR3 sequences, with almost 30% occurring only once. These same records also appear under a second study, on T cells of mothers and their children.

Sequenced: blood. These receptors were collected from a woman aged 40 to 49 in good health.

This clonotype has just a few counts. The chain is built from TRBV7-8 and TRBJ2-2; the match to TRBD1 covers 8 bases. The CDR3 sequence is 17 residues long. Germline-derived CDR1 and CDR2 are SGHVS and FQNEAQ. V was pared by 3 bases and J by 2 bases, with 8 bases of the junction left unmatched. CDR3 sequence reads: CASSFTGGSLNTGELFF. The CDR3, as DNA: TGTGCCAGCAGCTTCACAGGGGGGAGTTTAAACACCGGGGAGCTGTTTTTT.

This clonotype occurred a few times. The chain employs TRBV4-1 and TRBJ2-5; no definite D call. Trimming stripped 1 base from V and 5 bases from J, with 11 bases between. This CDR3 is 14 amino acids long. Germline loops: CDR1 MGHRA, CDR2 YSYEKL. The CDR3 bases are TGCGCCAGCAGCCAAGGACGGCTTCAGGAGACCCAGTACTTC. This encodes CASSQGRLQETQYF.

The gene calls are TRBV12-3 or TRBV12-4 and TRBJ1-1; D gene unclear. There are 14 residues in the CDR3. Between the trimmed V and J ends, which lost 5 bases and 1 base, there was a span of 11 bases. CDR3 protein: CASSGNHRNTEAFF. The CDR3 region has the DNA TGTGCCAGCAGTGGGAACCACAGGAACACTGAAGCTTTCTTT.

This chain joins TRBV2 and TRBJ2-1; 8 bases align to TRBD2. Trimming took 6 bases from V and 4 from J; bases not matched to a gene: 5. The germline CDR1 and CDR2 sequences are SNHLY and FYNNEI. This CDR3 is 14 amino acids long. CDR3 region: CASRSGGGYNEQFF. CDR3 nucleotide sequence: TGTGCCAGCAGATCGGGGGGGGGATACAATGAGCAGTTCTTC.

This clonotype was seen once. This chain joins TRBV7-9 and TRBJ1-6; the D is unclear. The CDR3 runs 15 residues. The ends were cut back, 5 bases at V and 4 bases at J, with 12 bases in the middle. Germline V gene lookup returns CDR1 SEHNR and CDR2 FQNEAQ (reference sequence). CDR3 coding DNA: TGTGCCAGCAGCATCGGGTGGGATTATAATTCACCCCTCCACTTT. Translating it yields CASSIGWDYNSPLHF.

The chain uses TRBV11-2 and TRBJ1-4; 9 nucleotides match TRBD1. Germline lookup yields CDR1 SGHAT and CDR2 FQNNGV. Trimming cost V 8 bases and J 3 bases; bases outside gene matches: 10. The CDR3 extends over 16 amino acids. The CDR3 coding sequence is TGTGCCAGCGGCATAGGACAGGGGTTCGCTAATGAAAAACTGTTTTTT. This gives the protein CASGIGQGFANEKLFF.

The gene calls are TRBV7-2 and TRBJ2-3, with TRBD2 matching over 13 bases. The J segment lost 6 bases and the V segment lost 2 bases, leaving 8 bases of the junction unmatched. Germline V gene data show CDR1 as SGHTA and CDR2 as FQGNSA. The CDR3 sequence is 17 residues long. The CDR3 nucleotides are TGTGCCAGCAGCTTAACGGGACTAGCGGGGTTTTTGGATACGCAGTATTTT. It yields the protein CASSLTGLAGFLDTQYF.

A note on this clonotype: One end of the junction is discordant with germline, which a read error may explain. This chain joins TRBV6-5 and TRBJ2-7, with no clear D. There are 13 residues in the CDR3. Germline values: CDR1 MNHEY, CDR2 SVGAGI. As DNA, the CDR3 is TGTGCCAGCAGTTACGGGCCTTCCTACGGGCAGTACTTC. It specifies CASSYGPSYGQYF.

This clonotype was detected only a few times. The CDR3 bases are TGTGCCAGCAGCCCAACATTAAACTATGGCTACACCTTC. As protein: CASSPTLNYGYTF. The rearrangement uses TRBV7-2 and TRBJ1-2; D gene ambiguous. V lost 5 bases and J 2 bases, leaving 9 bases between the germline ends. The germline gives CDR1 SGHTA, CDR2 FQGNSA. This CDR3 contains 13 residues.

In its sample, this clonotype was seen a few times. This may come from a read error, since a much larger clone is one base off. This chain uses TRBV28 with TRBJ2-1; D is undetermined. TRBJ2-7 explains the end of the DNA better; the J call may be wrong. This CDR3 has 13 amino acids. Germline CDR1 reads MDHEN; CDR2 reads SYDVKM. CDR3: CASSLLQNNEQYF. DNA of the CDR3: TGTGCCAGCAGTTTGCTCCAGAACAATGAGCAGTACTTC.

This clonotype occurred once. The germline gene is not matched at one end of the junction; a read error may be the cause. The chain has TRBV5-1 and TRBJ2-4; D unresolved. The germline V gene has CDR1 SGHRS and CDR2 YFSETQ. The length of the CDR3 is 9 residues. This CDR3 reads CASGFLQYF. CDR3 coding DNA: TGCGCCAGCGGCTTCCTCCAGTACTTC.

For this clonotype: The junction departs from germline at one end; a sequencing error may be responsible. The chain joins TRBV4-2 to TRBJ1-2, with 8 positions matching TRBD1. This CDR3 has 19 amino acids. The germline V gene encodes CDR1 LGHNA and CDR2 YNFKEQ. The CDR3: CANSQVVIGSRQGLNGYTF. DNA of the CDR3: TGTGCCAACAGCCAAGTTGTTATAGGGTCGCGACAGGGGTTGAATGGCTACACCTTC.

The chain's CDR3 is CSSSPGGDTQYF. In DNA, the CDR3 is TGCAGCTCAAGTCCGGGGGGAGATACGCAGTATTTT. The chain uses TRBV29-1 and TRBJ2-3; 7 bases align to TRBD2. Per the germline V gene, CDR1 is SQVTM and CDR2 is ANQGSEA. This CDR3 has 12 amino acids. Unmatched junction bases numbered 7, after V lost 8 bases and J lost 5 bases.

This clonotype occurred many times. The J gene is TRBJ2-3, the V gene TRBV20-1; D gene ambiguous. Germline assignment: CDR1 DFQATT and CDR2 SNEGSKA (reference sequence). The CDR3 extends over 19 amino acids. V shed 0 bases and J shed 2 bases, with 24 bases lying between them. Here the CDR3 reads CSARDGMGWVFRHTDTQYF. The CDR3 DNA sequence: TGCAGTGCTAGAGATGGGATGGGGTGGGTTTTCCGACACACAGATACGCAGTATTTT.

This clonotype occurred many times. This sequence joins TRBV28 and TRBJ2-7; 9 nucleotides line up with TRBD1. The CDR3 totals 16 residues. The V gene end was trimmed by 5 bases and the J gene end by 5 bases; junction bases not matched to a gene: 13. Looked up from germline, CDR1 is MDHEN and CDR2 is SYDVKM. The CDR3 DNA is TGTGCCAGCAGTCCCCCCGGGGGGACAGGGATCCACGAGCAGTACTTC. Amino acid sequence: CASSPPGGTGIHEQYF.

As to this clonotype: Germline is not matched at one junction end, which may reflect a read error. This chain links TRBV7-2 with TRBJ1-1; no definite D call. CDR1 and CDR2 from the germline V gene are SGHTA and FQGNSA. The CDR3 runs to 13 residues. The CDR3 sequence is CASEIPMNTEVFF. The CDR3 region has the DNA TGTGCCAGCGAGATTCCGATGAACACTGAAGTTTTCTTT.

V is TRBV4-2 and J is TRBJ2-5, with a weak D call TRBD2 (5 bases). Germline CDR1 reads LGHNA; CDR2 reads YNFKEQ. V lost 0 bases and J 5 bases, leaving 16 bases between the germline ends. This CDR3 spans 16 amino acids. CDR3 sequence (DNA): TGTGCCAGCAGCCAAGATTCCCCCGCTTCGGGGGAGACCCAGTACTTC. This encodes CASSQDSPASGETQYF.

The rearrangement joins TRBV12-3 or TRBV12-4 to TRBJ1-1; D is undetermined. This CDR3 spans 14 amino acids. The V end was cut by 3 bases, the J end by 0 bases, with 8 bases between. The CDR3 coding sequence is TGTGCCAGCAGTTTCGGATACATGAACACTGAAGCTTTCTTT. Protein sequence: CASSFGYMNTEAFF.

This clonotype was detected only a few times. J is TRBJ2-1 and V is TRBV12-3 or TRBV12-4, with TRBD2 identical over 10 bases. V shed 6 bases, J shed 9 bases, and the junction held 8 bases outside the gene matches. This CDR3 spans 14 amino acids. The CDR3 nucleotides are TGTGCCAGCAGCCTCGAGCGGGGGGGCTTTGAGCAGTTCTTC. Protein sequence: CASSLERGGFEQFF.

This chain joins TRBV7-2 and TRBJ1-5; 9 bases agree with TRBD1. Unmatched junction bases numbered 14, after V lost 5 bases and J lost 6 bases. The CDR3 is 17 amino acids. Germline values: CDR1 SGHTA, CDR2 FQGNSA. The CDR3 DNA sequence: TGTGCCAGCAGCCCCGTTGGGGGGCCGGGACAGGGTCAGCCCCAGCATTTT. The encoded protein is CASSPVGGPGQGQPQHF.

This clonotype occurred many times. This sequence joins TRBV7-2 and TRBJ2-7; the match to TRBD1 covers 7 bases. Germline V gives CDR1 SGHTA, CDR2 FQGNSA. This CDR3 has 15 residues. Losses at the gene ends were 3 bases for V and 0 bases for J; bases not matched to a gene: 5. As DNA, the CDR3 is TGTGCCAGCAGCTTCCGGGGACAGCGCTCCTACGAGCAGTACTTC. It specifies CASSFRGQRSYEQYF.

As for this clonotype: An end of the junction does not agree with germline; a read error may underlie this. V is TRBV5-1 and J is TRBJ2-1, with TRBD2 matching over 9 bases. This CDR3 spans 20 amino acids. Germline V gives CDR1 SGHRS, CDR2 YFSETQ. The CDR3, as DNA: TGCGCCGGCAGCTTGGGGAGGGTGACTAGCGGCTCGAGCTCCTACAATGAGCAGTTCTTC. It translates to CAGSLGRVTSGSSSYNEQFF.

Ten or more counts support this clonotype. J is TRBJ2-5 and V is TRBV14; perhaps D is TRBD1 or TRBD2 (5 bases each). Germline CDR1 and CDR2: SGHDN and FVKESK. V lost 0 bases and J 5 bases, leaving 22 bases between the germline ends. The CDR3 has 18 amino acids. The CDR3 sequence is CASSQDQEGDQLWETQYF. CDR3 in DNA: TGTGCCAGCAGCCAAGATCAGGAAGGGGACCAGTTGTGGGAGACCCAGTACTTC.

The table lists this clonotype with many counts. The chain carries TRBV20-1 and TRBJ1-3; D is unresolved. Germline CDR1 and CDR2: DFQATT and SNEGSKA (reference sequence). The V and J ends lost 3 bases and 4 bases respectively, with 13 bases between them. The CDR3 sequence is 14 residues long. CDR3 DNA sequence: TGCAGTGCTAGGGGAACGGGGTTGGGAAACACCATATATTTT. This gives the protein CSARGTGLGNTIYF.

The chain is built from TRBV5-1 and TRBJ1-1; D gene uncertain. The CDR3 sequence is 14 residues long. V gave up 4 bases and J gave up 1 base, with 11 bases separating them. CDR1 SGHRS and CDR2 YFSETQ come from the germline V gene. Here the CDR3 reads CASSRSGGNTEAFF. CDR3 sequence (DNA): TGCGCCAGCAGCCGGTCGGGAGGGAACACTGAAGCTTTCTTT.

Of note for this clonotype: A read error may be the cause here, since a much bigger clone is one base away. Here the CDR3 DNA reads TGTGCCCGACGACAAGGCCTTGACTATGACTACACCTTC. It translates to CARRQGLDYDYTF. The chain joins TRBV30 to TRBJ1-2; D unclear. Germline CDR1 GTSNPN, CDR2 SVGIG (reference sequence). The CDR3 totals 13 residues.

The chain joins TRBV29-1 to TRBJ2-4, with TRBD1 identical over 11 bases. The CDR3 spans 14 residues. Germline loops: CDR1 SQVTM, CDR2 ANQGSEA. The J segment lost 13 bases and the V segment lost 6 bases, leaving 14 bases of the junction unmatched. Written as DNA, the CDR3 is TGCAGCGTGGGACAGGGGGGATCTACCGGGGAGCAGTACTTC. Amino acid sequence: CSVGQGGSTGEQYF.

This clonotype has only a few counts. CDR3: CSARVVPGANVLTF. The CDR3 DNA follows: TGCAGTGCTAGAGTTGTCCCTGGGGCCAACGTCCTGACTTTC. J is TRBJ2-6 and V is TRBV20-1, with D uncertain. Trimming removed 1 base from V and 2 bases from J, with 6 bases in between. This CDR3 has 14 amino acids. Germline CDR1 is DFQATT and CDR2 is SNEGSKA (reference sequence).